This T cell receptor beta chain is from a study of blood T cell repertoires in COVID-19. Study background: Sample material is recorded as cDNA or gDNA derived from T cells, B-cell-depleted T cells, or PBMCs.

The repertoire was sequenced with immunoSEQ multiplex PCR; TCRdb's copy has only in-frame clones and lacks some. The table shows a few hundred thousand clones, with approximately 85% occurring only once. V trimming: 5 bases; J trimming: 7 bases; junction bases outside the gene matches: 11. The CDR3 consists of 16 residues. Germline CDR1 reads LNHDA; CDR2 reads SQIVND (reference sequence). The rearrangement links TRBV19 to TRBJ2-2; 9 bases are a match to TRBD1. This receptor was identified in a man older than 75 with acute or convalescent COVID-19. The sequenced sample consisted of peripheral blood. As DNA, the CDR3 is TGTGCCAGTAGTGCTCTCCCGGGACAGGGAGGCGGGGAGCTGTTTTTT. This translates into CASSALPGQGGGELFF. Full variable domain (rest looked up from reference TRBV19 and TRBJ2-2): DGGITQSPKYLFRKEGQNVTLSCEQNLNHDAMYWYRQDPGQGLRLIYYSQIVNDFQKGDIAEGYSVSREKKESFPLTVTSAQKNPTAFYLCASSALPGQGGGELFFGEGSRLTVL.